This is a list of T cell receptor beta chains from one sample in a study of cytomegalovirus exposure and HLA in healthy donors. Libraries were prepared by immunoSEQ multiplex PCR; TCRdb keeps only in-frame clonotypes and omits some of them. The table lists 200,000 to 250,000 clones, more than 70% of them singletons. Sequencing input: PBMCs. These receptors all come from a human donor in good health. Each CDR3 is given with its conserved first and last residue. D genes are given only for firm matches. Expanded clones are given a class, and other clones once, few, many or no size at all.

TRBV29-1	TRBJ2-7	.	.	CSVPDIVRRGKEYF	TGCAGCGTTCCAGATATAGTCCGTAGAGGTAAGGAGTACTTC
TRBV7-3	TRBJ1-1	.	once	CASSSYARTEAFF	TGTGCCAGCAGCTCCTACGCGCGTACTGAAGCTTTCTTT
TRBV7-2	TRBJ2-1	TRBD2	.	CASSPRGLAGGNEQFF	TGTGCCAGCAGCCCTCGAGGACTAGCGGGAGGGAATGAGCAGTTCTTC
TRBV5-1	TRBJ1-1	TRBD1	.	CASRYNDRAGGAFF	TGCGCCAGCAGGTATAATGACAGGGCGGGCGGAGCTTTCTTT
TRBV7-2	TRBJ2-1	TRBD2	once	CASTPGTSGRRPYNEQFF	TGTGCCAGCACACCCGGGACTAGCGGGAGAAGGCCCTACAATGAGCAGTTCTTC
TRBV7-2	TRBJ1-1	.	.	CASSQGGKNTEAFF	TGTGCCAGCAGCCAGGGCGGGAAAAACACTGAAGCTTTCTTT
TRBV9	TRBJ2-5	TRBD1	.	CASSGLPDRVSETQYF	TGTGCCAGCAGCGGGCTACCGGACAGGGTATCGGAGACCCAGTACTTC
TRBV6-5	TRBJ2-7	TRBD1	.	CASRLTGGYEQYF	TGTGCCAGCAGGCTGACAGGGGGCTACGAGCAGTACTTC
TRBV11-3	TRBJ2-3	TRBD2	.	CASSTFGGDTQYF	TGTGCCAGCAGCACCTTCGGGGGGGATACGCAGTATTTT
TRBV19	TRBJ2-5	TRBD1	.	CASSPWTGETQYF	TGTGCCAGTAGCCCTTGGACAGGGGAGACCCAGTACTTC
TRBV19	TRBJ2-1	.	.	CASERQNSNEQFF	TGTGCCAGTGAAAGACAGAATTCCAATGAGCAGTTCTTC
TRBV13	TRBJ2-3	TRBD1	.	CASSSGQGIPYFTDTQYF	TGTGCCAGCAGCTCGGGACAGGGAATACCCTACTTCACAGATACGCAGTATTTT
TRBV11-2	TRBJ2-1	TRBD2	.	CASIPTSGTYNEQFF	TGTGCCAGCATCCCGACTAGCGGCACCTACAATGAGCAGTTCTTC
TRBV10-3	TRBJ1-1	TRBD1	.	CAISIDRADTEAFF	TGTGCCATCAGTATCGACAGGGCGGACACTGAAGCTTTCTTT
TRBV11-2	TRBJ2-1	TRBD2	.	CASSSAGLAGGQFF	TGTGCCAGCAGCTCTGCGGGACTAGCGGGAGGGCAGTTCTTC
TRBV5-8	TRBJ2-1	.	.	CASSGGRLSGEQFF	TGTGCCAGCAGCGGGGGGAGATTAAGTGGGGAGCAGTTCTTC
TRBV7-9	TRBJ1-1	.	.	CASSLVLGNTEAFF	TGTGCCAGCAGCTTAGTACTCGGGAACACTGAAGCTTTCTTT
TRBV5-1	TRBJ1-1	.	.	CASSLESGWTEAFF	TGCGCCAGCAGCTTGGAGTCGGGTTGGACTGAAGCTTTCTTT
TRBV9	TRBJ2-2	.	.	CASSVGLAQAGELFF	TGTGCCAGCAGCGTAGGGCTAGCGCAGGCCGGGGAGCTGTTTTTT
TRBV27	TRBJ1-1	TRBD1	.	CASSYTRVGQGDTEAFF	TGTGCCAGCAGTTATACTCGCGTCGGACAGGGGGACACTGAAGCTTTCTTT
TRBV19	TRBJ2-1	TRBD1	.	CASSYRDRGQGEQFF	TGTGCCAGTAGTTACCGGGACAGGGGGCAGGGAGAGCAGTTCTTC
TRBV9	TRBJ1-1	.	.	CASSVGQERYTEAFF	TGTGCCAGCAGCGTAGGACAGGAACGGTACACTGAAGCTTTCTTT
TRBV6-6	TRBJ1-6	TRBD1	.	CASSRRQGRDSPLHF	TGTGCCAGCAGCCGCAGACAGGGTAGGGATTCACCCCTCCACTTT
TRBV18	TRBJ2-7	TRBD1	few	CASSPPGQGVSEQYF	TGTGCCAGCTCACCCCCGGGACAGGGAGTCTCCGAGCAGTACTTC
TRBV5-5	TRBJ1-4	TRBD1	few	CASSSGDRGYEKLFF	TGTGCCAGCAGCTCGGGTGACAGGGGATACGAAAAACTGTTTTTT
TRBV9	TRBJ2-7	TRBD2	.	CASSPGTSGSSEQYF	TGTGCCAGCAGCCCGGGGACTAGCGGGAGTTCCGAGCAGTACTTC
TRBV18	TRBJ2-7	.	.	CASSPYGAGYEQYF	TGTGCCAGCTCACCATACGGGGCGGGGTACGAGCAGTACTTC
TRBV29-1	TRBJ2-7	.	.	CSGWDTAYEQYF	TGCAGCGGTTGGGACACCGCCTACGAGCAGTACTTC
TRBV4-3	TRBJ2-7	TRBD1	.	CASSQAGTGAYEQYF	TGCGCCAGCAGCCAGGCCGGGACAGGGGCATACGAGCAGTACTTC
TRBV5-1	TRBJ1-4	TRBD1	once	CASSTGQGREKLFF	TGCGCCAGCAGCACGGGACAGGGAAGGGAAAAACTGTTTTTT
TRBV2	TRBJ1-2	.	.	CASSLSGFRSGYTF	TGTGCCAGCAGTCTATCGGGGTTTAGGTCTGGCTACACCTTC
TRBV7-3	TRBJ2-2	TRBD2	.	CASSLMAGAGTGELFF	TGTGCCAGCAGCTTGATGGCGGGAGCAGGGACCGGGGAGCTGTTTTTT
TRBV28	TRBJ1-1	.	.	CASRLDGSNTEAFF	TGTGCCAGCAGGCTAGACGGGTCGAACACTGAAGCTTTCTTT
TRBV7-3	TRBJ2-4	.	.	CASSLASGPSYF	TGTGCCAGCAGCTTAGCCAGCGGGCCAAGTTACTTC
TRBV28	TRBJ2-1	TRBD2	.	CASSQGLAGVYNEQFF	TGTGCCAGCAGTCAAGGACTAGCGGGAGTATACAATGAGCAGTTCTTC
TRBV28	TRBJ1-2	.	.	CASSVGLSNYGYTF	TGTGCCAGCAGTGTGGGGCTCTCTAACTATGGCTACACCTTC
TRBV6-1	TRBJ1-5	.	.	CASSEGTGSNQPQHF	TGTGCCAGCAGTGAGGGAACAGGTAGCAATCAGCCCCAGCATTTT
TRBV29-1	TRBJ2-1	.	.	CSVVPGRVPYNEQFF	TGCAGCGTTGTTCCGGGCAGGGTGCCCTACAATGAGCAGTTCTTC
TRBV28	TRBJ2-1	TRBD1	.	CASSEGTGGIWIF	TGTGCCAGCAGTGAAGGGACAGGGGGAATCTGGATCTTC
TRBV9	TRBJ2-1	TRBD1	.	CASSVSTGGYEQFF	TGTGCCAGCAGCGTGTCGACAGGGGGCTATGAGCAGTTCTTC
TRBV10-3	TRBJ2-1	TRBD2	.	CAISESKGGSGSIEQFF	TGTGCCATCAGTGAGTCGAAGGGGGGTAGCGGGAGTATTGAGCAGTTCTTC
TRBV11-1	TRBJ2-1	.	.	CASSKRGNYNEQFF	TGTGCCAGCAGCAAGAGAGGGAACTACAATGAGCAGTTCTTC
TRBV30	TRBJ2-7	TRBD2	once	CAWSVRETLAGDRYEQYF	TGTGCCTGGAGTGTACGGGAGACTCTAGCGGGAGATAGGTACGAGCAGTACTTC
TRBV27	TRBJ2-3	TRBD2	few	CASSSTLLSGRAFHTQYF	TGTGCCAGCAGTTCCACTCTCCTTAGCGGGAGGGCCTTTCATACGCAGTATTTT
TRBV27	TRBJ1-1	.	once	CASTQGAGGRNTEAFF	TGTGCCAGCACCCAAGGGGCCGGGGGGCGCAACACTGAAGCTTTCTTT
TRBV28	TRBJ2-6	.	.	CAIGPGASGANVLTF	TGTGCCATCGGGCCAGGGGCCTCTGGGGCCAACGTCCTGACTTTC
TRBV29-1	TRBJ2-1	.	.	CSVKRQPTNEQLF	TGCAGCGTTAAGCGGCAGCCAACCAATGAGCAGCTCTTC
TRBV10-3	TRBJ1-4	.	.	CAISESGPATNEKLFF	TGTGCCATCAGTGAGTCGGGGCCTGCAACTAATGAAAAACTGTTTTTT
TRBV4-1	TRBJ2-7	TRBD2	.	CASSQARLAPAGQYF	TGCGCCAGCAGCCAGGCTCGACTAGCTCCAGCGGGGCAGTACTTC
TRBV6-6	TRBJ2-1	.	.	CASRPTRIAEQFF	TGTGCCAGCAGGCCCACTAGGATCGCTGAGCAGTTCTTC
TRBV4-3	TRBJ2-4	.	.	CASSQEGFAKNIQYF	TGCGCCAGCAGCCAGGAGGGGTTCGCCAAAAACATTCAGTACTTC